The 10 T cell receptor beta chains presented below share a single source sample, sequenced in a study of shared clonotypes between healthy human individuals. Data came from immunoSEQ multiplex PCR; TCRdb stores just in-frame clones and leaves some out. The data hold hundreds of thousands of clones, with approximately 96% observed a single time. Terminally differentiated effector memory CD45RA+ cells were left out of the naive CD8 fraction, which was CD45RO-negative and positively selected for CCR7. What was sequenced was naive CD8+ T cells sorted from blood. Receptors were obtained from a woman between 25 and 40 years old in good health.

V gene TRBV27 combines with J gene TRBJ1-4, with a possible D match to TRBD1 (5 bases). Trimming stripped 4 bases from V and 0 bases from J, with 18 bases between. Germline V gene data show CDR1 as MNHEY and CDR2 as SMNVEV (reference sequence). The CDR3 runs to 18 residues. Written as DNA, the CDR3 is TGTGCCAGCAGTTCCCTCCTCAGAGGGGCCTCAACTAATGAAAAACTGTTTTTT. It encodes CASSSLLRGASTNEKLFF.

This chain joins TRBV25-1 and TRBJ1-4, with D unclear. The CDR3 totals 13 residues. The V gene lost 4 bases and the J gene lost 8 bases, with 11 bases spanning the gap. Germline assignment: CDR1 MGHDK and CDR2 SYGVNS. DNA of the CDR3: TGTGCCAGCAGTGGAGGGAGTAACGAAAAACTGTTTTTT. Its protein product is CASSGGSNEKLFF.

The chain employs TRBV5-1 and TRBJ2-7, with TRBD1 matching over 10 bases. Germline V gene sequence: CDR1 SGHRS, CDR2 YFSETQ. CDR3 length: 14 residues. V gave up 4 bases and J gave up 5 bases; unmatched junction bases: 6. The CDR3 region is CASSLGQGIHEQYF. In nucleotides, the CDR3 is TGCGCCAGCAGCCTGGGACAGGGGATCCACGAGCAGTACTTC. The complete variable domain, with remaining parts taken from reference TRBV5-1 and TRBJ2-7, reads KAGVTQTPRYLIKTRGQQVTLSCSPISGHRSVSWYQQTPGQGLQFLFEYFSETQRNKGNFPGRFSGRQFSNSRSEMNVSTLELGDSALYLCASSLGQGIHEQYFGPGTRLTVT.

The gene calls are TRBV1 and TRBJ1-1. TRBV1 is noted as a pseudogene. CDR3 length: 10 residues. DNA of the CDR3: TGCACCCACCTTGGCACTGAAGCTTTCTTT. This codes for CTHLGTEAFF.

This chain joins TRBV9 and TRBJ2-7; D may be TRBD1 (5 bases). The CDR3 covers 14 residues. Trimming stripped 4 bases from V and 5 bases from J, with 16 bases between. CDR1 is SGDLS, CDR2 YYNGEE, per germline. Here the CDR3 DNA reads TGTGCCAGCAGCCCCTCGTGGGGCCCCCACGAGCAGTACTTC. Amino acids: CASSPSWGPHEQYF. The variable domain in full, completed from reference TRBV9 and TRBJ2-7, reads DSGVTQTPKHLITATGQRVTLRCSPRSGDLSVYWYQQSLDQGLQFLIQYYNGEERAKGNILERFSAQQFPDLHSELNLSSLELGDSALYFCASSPSWGPHEQYFGPGTRLTVT.

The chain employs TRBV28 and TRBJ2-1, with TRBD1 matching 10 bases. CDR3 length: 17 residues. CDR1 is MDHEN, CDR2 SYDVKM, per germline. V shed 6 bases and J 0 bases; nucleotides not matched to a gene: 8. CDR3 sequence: CASRPTGGVSSYNEQFF. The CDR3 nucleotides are TGTGCCAGCAGGCCGACAGGGGGCGTCAGCTCCTACAATGAGCAGTTCTTC.

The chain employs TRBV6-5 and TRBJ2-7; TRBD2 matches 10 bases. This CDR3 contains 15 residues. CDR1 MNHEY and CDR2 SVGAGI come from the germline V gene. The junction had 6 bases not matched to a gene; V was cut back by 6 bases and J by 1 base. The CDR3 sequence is CASRGNSGRSYEQYF. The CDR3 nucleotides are TGTGCCAGCAGGGGAAATAGCGGGAGGTCCTACGAGCAGTACTTC.

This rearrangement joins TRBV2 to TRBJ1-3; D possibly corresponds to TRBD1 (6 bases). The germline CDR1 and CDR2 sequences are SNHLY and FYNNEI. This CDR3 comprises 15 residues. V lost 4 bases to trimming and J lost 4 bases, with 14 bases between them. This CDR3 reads CASSADEGEGNTIYF. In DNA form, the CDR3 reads TGTGCCAGCAGTGCGGACGAGGGGGAGGGAAACACCATATATTTT.

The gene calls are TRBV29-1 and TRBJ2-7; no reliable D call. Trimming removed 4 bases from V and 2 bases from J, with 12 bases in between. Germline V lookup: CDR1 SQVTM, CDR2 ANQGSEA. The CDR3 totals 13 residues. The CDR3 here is CSVVTARAYEQYF. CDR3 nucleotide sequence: TGCAGCGTTGTTACAGCACGGGCCTACGAGCAGTACTTC.

The CDR3 reads CAWSVGAGPTEAFF. In DNA, the CDR3 is TGTGCCTGGAGTGTAGGGGCAGGGCCCACTGAAGCTTTCTTT. The chain carries TRBV30 and TRBJ1-1; D possibly corresponds to TRBD1 (5 bases). Germline values: CDR1 GTSNPN, CDR2 SVGIG (reference sequence). Trimming stripped 0 bases from V and 4 bases from J, with 12 bases between. This CDR3 is built from 14 residues.